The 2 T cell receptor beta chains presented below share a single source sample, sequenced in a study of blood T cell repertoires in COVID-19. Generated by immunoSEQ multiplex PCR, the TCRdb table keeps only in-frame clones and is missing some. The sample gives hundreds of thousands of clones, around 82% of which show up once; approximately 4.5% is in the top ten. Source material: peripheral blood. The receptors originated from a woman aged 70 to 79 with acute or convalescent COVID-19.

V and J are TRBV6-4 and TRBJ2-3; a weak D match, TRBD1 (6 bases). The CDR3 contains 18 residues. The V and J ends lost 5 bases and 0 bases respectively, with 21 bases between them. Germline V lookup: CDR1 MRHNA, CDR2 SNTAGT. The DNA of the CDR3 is TGTGCCAGCAGTAACCGACCTCCGGGACAACTAAGCACAGATACGCAGTATTTT. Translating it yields CASSNRPPGQLSTDTQYF.

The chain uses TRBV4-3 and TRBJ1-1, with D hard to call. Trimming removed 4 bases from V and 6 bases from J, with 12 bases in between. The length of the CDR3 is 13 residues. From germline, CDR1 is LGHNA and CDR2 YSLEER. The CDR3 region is CASSPKMSAEAFF. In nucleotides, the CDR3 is TGCGCCAGCAGCCCAAAGATGAGCGCTGAAGCTTTCTTT.